Shown below are 25 T cell receptor beta chains from a single sample sequenced in a study of cytomegalovirus exposure and HLA in healthy donors. Both 60 Vbeta primers and 13 Jbeta primers went into the PCR. Sequencing used immunoSEQ multiplex PCR; TCRdb keeps in-frame clones, though not all of them. Of some 71,000 clones listed, roughly 74% are singletons. Material for sequencing was PBMCs. All receptors derive from a woman in her 30s in good health and CMV-seropositive.

The V call is TRBV20-1, the J call TRBJ2-7; 7 bases match TRBD2. This CDR3 is 10 amino acids long. The germline V gene has CDR1 DFQATT and CDR2 SNEGSKA (reference sequence). Germline trimming cut 3 bases from V and 11 bases from J; bases unmatched to any gene: 4. The CDR3 DNA sequence: TGCAGTGCTAGTCGGCGGGAGAAGTACTTC. It codes for CSASRREKYF.

The chain couples TRBV6-6 to TRBJ1-1, with 9 bases lining up with TRBD1. This CDR3 region has 14 residues. Germline V gene lookup returns CDR1 MNHNY and CDR2 SVGAGI (reference sequence). V trimming: 6 bases; J trimming: 2 bases; junction bases outside the gene matches: 4. Here the CDR3 reads CASSSTGGNTEAFF. DNA of the CDR3: TGTGCCAGCAGCTCCACAGGGGGCAACACTGAAGCTTTCTTT.

V is TRBV27 and J is TRBJ2-7; D is unresolved. V was clipped by 9 bases and J by 1 base, with 10 bases between them. Per the germline V gene, CDR1 is MNHEY and CDR2 is SMNVEV (reference sequence). This CDR3 has 12 amino acids. The CDR3 sequence is CASSSESYEQYF. CDR3 DNA: TGTGCCAGTTCCTCGGAGTCCTACGAGCAGTACTTC.

This clone has only a few counts. The chain joins TRBV28 to TRBJ2-7; tentative D call: TRBD1 (6 bases). The germline gives CDR1 MDHEN, CDR2 SYDVKM. Trimming shortened V by 6 bases and J by 8 bases, and 23 bases separated the two germline ends. The CDR3 runs 15 residues. DNA of the CDR3: TGTGCCAGCAGCCGAACAGCCTACGGACAGCCCAAGCAGTACTTC. Amino acids: CASSRTAYGQPKQYF.

This clone was detected once. The chain recombines TRBV29-1 with TRBJ1-4; D gene uncertain. V lost 3 bases and J lost 4, with 6 bases in between. From germline, CDR1 is SQVTM and CDR2 ANQGSEA. The CDR3 contains 12 residues. The CDR3 nucleotides are TGCAGCGTTGAGTCGTTTAATGAAAAACTGTTTTTT. This gives the protein CSVESFNEKLFF.

The chain combines TRBV7-8 with TRBJ2-7; D is unresolved. Per the germline V gene, CDR1 is SGHVS and CDR2 is FQNEAQ. The CDR3 contains 14 residues. V was pared by 4 bases and J by 0 bases, with 10 bases between. CDR3 bases: TGTGCCAGCAGCTCCCTTGTCAGCTCCTACGAGCAGTACTTC. Protein sequence: CASSSLVSSYEQYF.

This sequence joins TRBV20-1 and TRBJ2-7, with D possibly TRBD2 on 6 matching bases. Per the germline V gene, CDR1 is DFQATT and CDR2 is SNEGSKA (reference sequence). The CDR3 covers 11 residues. V gave up 7 bases and J gave up 1 base, with 8 bases separating them. The CDR3 bases are TGCAGTGGGGGGAGGTCCTACGAGCAGTACTTC. Translated: CSGGRSYEQYF.

This chain links TRBV7-9 with TRBJ1-4; 10 bases match TRBD1. With 5 bases clipped from V and 8 bases from J, the junction kept 5 bases outside the gene matches. The CDR3 spans 14 residues. Germline assignment: CDR1 SEHNR and CDR2 FQNEAQ (reference sequence). CDR3 bases: TGTGCCAGCAGCGGGGACAGGGGACGAGAAAAACTGTTTTTT. Translating gives CASSGDRGREKLFF.

This chain uses TRBV5-1 with TRBJ1-1; D not resolved. The V gene lost 2 bases and the J gene lost 1 base, with 6 bases spanning the gap. This CDR3 is 13 amino acids long. The germline CDR1 and CDR2 sequences are SGHRS and YFSETQ. CDR3 amino acids: CASSFIRNTEAFF. In DNA, the CDR3 is TGCGCCAGCAGCTTCATCAGGAACACTGAAGCTTTCTTT.

This clone was observed a single time. The rearrangement links TRBV7-3 to TRBJ2-1, with D possibly matching TRBD2 (5 bases). Trimming took off 5 bases at V and 2 bases at J, with 13 bases between the two ends. This CDR3 spans 15 amino acids. From germline, CDR1 is SGHTA and CDR2 FQGTGA. CDR3 in amino acids: CASSPLATPYNEQFF. In nucleotides, the CDR3 is TGTGCCAGCAGCCCTCTAGCTACGCCCTACAATGAGCAGTTCTTC.

The chain carries TRBV5-4 and TRBJ2-7, with TRBD2 matching over 12 bases. CDR3 length equals 18 residues. V trimming: 4 bases; J trimming: 0 bases; junction bases outside the gene matches: 11. CDR1 and CDR2 (germline): SGHNT, YYREEE (reference sequence). DNA of the CDR3: TGTGCCAGCAGCACGGTGGGACTAGCGGGCCAAAGCTCCTACGAGCAGTACTTC. Residues: CASSTVGLAGQSSYEQYF.

This clone came up a few times. This rearrangement joins TRBV6-1 to TRBJ1-5, with no clear D. Trimming stripped 2 bases from V and 2 bases from J, with 13 bases between. The CDR3 sequence is 16 residues long. Germline V gene data show CDR1 as MNHNS and CDR2 as SASEGT. In DNA form, the CDR3 reads TGTGCCAGCAGTGAAACCCTTCGGTTTGGCAATCAGCCCCAGCATTTT. The encoded protein is CASSETLRFGNQPQHF.

The chain joins TRBV7-2 to TRBJ2-3; TRBD2 matches 9 bases. V lost 3 bases to trimming and J lost 9 bases; unmatched junction nucleotides: 4. Germline V gene lookup returns CDR1 SGHTA and CDR2 FQGNSA. The CDR3 sequence is 13 residues long. DNA for the CDR3: TGTGCCAGCAGCTTGGGGCGGGAGGGGACGCAGTATTTT. This codes for CASSLGREGTQYF.

In this sample, this clone turned up many times. This chain joins TRBV28 and TRBJ2-7, with TRBD1 matching over 8 bases. Per germline, CDR1 MDHEN and CDR2 SYDVKM. The CDR3 runs to 17 residues. After removal of 2 bases from V and 3 bases from J, the junction contained 12 bases not matched to a gene. CDR3 sequence reads: CASSLLISGTGIYEQYF. Written as DNA, the CDR3 is TGTGCCAGCAGTTTACTCATCTCCGGGACAGGAATCTACGAGCAGTACTTC.

J is TRBJ2-7 and V is TRBV4-2; 9 bases fit TRBD2. The V segment lost 3 bases and the J segment 4 bases; nucleotides outside the gene matches: 4. The CDR3 has 14 residues. Germline CDR1 LGHNA, CDR2 YNFKEQ. The CDR3 sequence is CASSHTSGWYEQYF. The CDR3 nucleotides are TGTGCCAGCAGCCACACTAGCGGGTGGTACGAGCAGTACTTC.

This chain joins TRBV5-1 and TRBJ1-2, with a tentative D call TRBD1 (5 bases). V gave up 4 bases and J gave up 3 bases, with 13 bases separating them. This CDR3 is built from 14 residues. Germline values: CDR1 SGHRS, CDR2 YFSETQ. CDR3 sequence reads: CASSLLTTDYGYTF. The CDR3 bases are TGCGCCAGCAGCCTACTGACGACAGACTATGGCTACACCTTC.

The J gene is TRBJ2-7, the V gene TRBV7-8, with 12 nucleotides matching TRBD2. Germline V gives CDR1 SGHVS, CDR2 FQNEAQ. Losses at the gene ends were 0 bases for V and 8 bases for J; bases not matched to a gene: 8. The CDR3 consists of 16 residues. CDR3 coding DNA: TGTGCCAGCAGCTTAGCTCAGGGACTAGCGGGCCCTAAGCAGTACTTC. This codes for CASSLAQGLAGPKQYF.

The chain combines TRBV9 with TRBJ1-1; 10 bases align to TRBD1. The germline gives CDR1 SGDLS, CDR2 YYNGEE. The CDR3 length is 14 residues. V was clipped by 2 bases and J by 6 bases; unmatched bases: 4. The CDR3 loop reads CASSVTGTGAEAFF. The CDR3 DNA reads TGTGCCAGCAGCGTCACGGGGACAGGGGCTGAAGCTTTCTTT. The full variable domain, rest sourced from reference TRBV9 and TRBJ1-1, is DSGVTQTPKHLITATGQRVTLRCSPRSGDLSVYWYQQSLDQGLQFLIQYYNGEERAKGNILERFSAQQFPDLHSELNLSSLELGDSALYFCASSVTGTGAEAFFGQGTRLTVV.

The chain carries TRBV5-1 and TRBJ2-7; 9 bases align to TRBD1. Germline lookup yields CDR1 SGHRS and CDR2 YFSETQ. The trim removed 4 bases at V and 4 bases at J, leaving 6 bases unmatched. This CDR3 has 14 residues. The CDR3 DNA reads as TGCGCCAGCAGCCCACAGGGGGCCTCTTACGAGCAGTACTTC. This codes for CASSPQGASYEQYF.

This rearrangement joins TRBV6-5 to TRBJ2-6; D remains ambiguous. In germline, CDR1 is MNHEY, CDR2 SVGAGI. The length of the CDR3 is 15 residues. V lost 2 bases, J lost 0 bases, and 5 bases lay in between. For the CDR3, the DNA is TGTGCCAGCAGTTACATAGCCTCTGGGGCCAACGTCCTGACTTTC. Translated, it gives CASSYIASGANVLTF.

This clone was counted between two and nine times. This CDR3 is CASSQQLAGGPDTQYF. The CDR3 coding sequence is TGTGCCAGCAGCCAACAACTAGCGGGGGGGCCAGATACGCAGTATTTT. This chain joins TRBV14 and TRBJ2-3, with TRBD2 matching over 13 bases. Germline V lookup: CDR1 SGHDN, CDR2 FVKESK. This CDR3 region has 16 residues. V shed 2 bases, J shed 4 bases, and the junction held 3 bases outside the gene matches.

The V and J genes are TRBV4-2 and TRBJ2-2; the match to TRBD2 covers 10 bases. The CDR3 loop spans 17 amino acids. The germline V gene encodes CDR1 LGHNA and CDR2 YNFKEQ. V gave up 0 bases and J gave up 5 bases; unmatched junction bases: 6. DNA for the CDR3: TGTGCCAGCAGCCAAGAAAGGGCTAGCGGGAGTACCGGGGAGCTGTTTTTT. Its protein product is CASSQERASGSTGELFF.

V and J are TRBV9 and TRBJ1-2; 9 bases map to TRBD1. Trimming took 4 bases from V and 1 from J; bases not matched to a gene: 5. The CDR3 loop spans 15 amino acids. Germline V gene lookup returns CDR1 SGDLS and CDR2 YYNGEE. Here the CDR3 reads CASSIGQGINYGYTF. In nucleotides, the CDR3 is TGTGCCAGCAGCATCGGACAGGGGATTAACTATGGCTACACCTTC.

This clone came up a few times. This chain uses TRBV6-5 with TRBJ1-1; D might be TRBD1 (6 bases). V shed 6 bases and J shed 0 bases, with 14 bases lying between them. The CDR3 covers 15 residues. Germline loops: CDR1 MNHEY, CDR2 SVGAGI. Here the CDR3 DNA reads TGTGCCAGCAGCAACGGGGGGCATGTGAACACTGAAGCTTTCTTT. Amino acids: CASSNGGHVNTEAFF.

The sample holds one count of this clone. V and J are TRBV25-1 and TRBJ1-1, with 7 nucleotides matching TRBD1. Trimming cost V 6 bases and J 4 bases; bases outside gene matches: 8. The germline CDR1 and CDR2 sequences are MGHDK and SYGVNS. CDR3 length: 14 amino acids. This chain's CDR3 is CASSAGGRFTEAFF. As DNA, the CDR3 is TGTGCCAGCAGCGCAGGGGGTCGGTTCACTGAAGCTTTCTTT.